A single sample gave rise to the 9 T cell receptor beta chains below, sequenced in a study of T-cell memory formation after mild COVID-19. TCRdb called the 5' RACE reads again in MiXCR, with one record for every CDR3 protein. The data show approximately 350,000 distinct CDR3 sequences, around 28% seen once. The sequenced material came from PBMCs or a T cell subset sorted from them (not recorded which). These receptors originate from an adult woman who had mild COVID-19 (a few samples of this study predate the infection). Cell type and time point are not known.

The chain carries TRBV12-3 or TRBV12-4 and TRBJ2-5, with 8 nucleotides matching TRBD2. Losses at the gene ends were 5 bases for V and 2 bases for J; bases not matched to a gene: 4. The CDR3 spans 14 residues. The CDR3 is CASSRLAPQETQYF. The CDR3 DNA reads TGTGCCAGCAGTCGACTAGCGCCTCAAGAGACCCAGTACTTC.

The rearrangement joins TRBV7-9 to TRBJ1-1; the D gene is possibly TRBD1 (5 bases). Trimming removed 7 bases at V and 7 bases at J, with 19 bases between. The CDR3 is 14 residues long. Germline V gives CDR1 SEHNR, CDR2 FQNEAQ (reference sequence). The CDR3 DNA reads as TGTGCCAGCACCCCATGGGCCGGGGGAGGTGAAGCTTTCTTT. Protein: CASTPWAGGGEAFF.

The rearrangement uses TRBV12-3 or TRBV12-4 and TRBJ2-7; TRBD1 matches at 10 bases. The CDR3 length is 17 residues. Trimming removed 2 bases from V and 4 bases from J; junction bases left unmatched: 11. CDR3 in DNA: TGTGCCAGCAGTTTACCTTCCCGAAGACAGGGGGCTTACGAGCAGTACTTC. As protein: CASSLPSRRQGAYEQYF.

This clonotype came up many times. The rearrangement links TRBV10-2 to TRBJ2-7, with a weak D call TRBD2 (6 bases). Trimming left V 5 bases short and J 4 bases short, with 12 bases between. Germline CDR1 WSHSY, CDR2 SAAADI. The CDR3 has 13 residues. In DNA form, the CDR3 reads TGCGCCAGCAGTACCGGGGGAGTGTACGAGCAGTACTTC. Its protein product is CASSTGGVYEQYF.

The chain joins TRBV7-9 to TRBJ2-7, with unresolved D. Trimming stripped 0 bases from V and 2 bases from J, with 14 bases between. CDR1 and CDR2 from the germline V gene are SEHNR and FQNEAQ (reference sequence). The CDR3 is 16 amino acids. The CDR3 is CASSLAITAFTYEQYF. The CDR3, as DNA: TGTGCCAGCAGCTTAGCGATCACAGCCTTCACCTACGAGCAGTACTTC. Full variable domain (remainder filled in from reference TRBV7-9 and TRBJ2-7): DTGVSQNPRHKITKRGQNVTFRCDPISEHNRLYWYRQTLGQGPEFLTYFQNEAQLEKSRLLSDRFSAERPKGSFSTLEIQRTEQGDSAMYLCASSLAITAFTYEQYFGPGTRLTVT.

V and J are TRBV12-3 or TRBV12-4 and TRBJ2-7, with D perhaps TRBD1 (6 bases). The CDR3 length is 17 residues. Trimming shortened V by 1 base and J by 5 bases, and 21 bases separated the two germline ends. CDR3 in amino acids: CASSLVPGQRVANEQYF. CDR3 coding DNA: TGTGCCAGCAGTTTAGTTCCCGGACAGAGAGTCGCTAACGAGCAGTACTTC.

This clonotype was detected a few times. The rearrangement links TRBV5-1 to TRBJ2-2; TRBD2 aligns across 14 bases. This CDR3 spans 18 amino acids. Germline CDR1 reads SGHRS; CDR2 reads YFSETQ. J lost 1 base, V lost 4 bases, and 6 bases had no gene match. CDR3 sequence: CASSPGLAGAVNTGELFF. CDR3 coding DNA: TGCGCCAGCAGCCCGGGACTAGCGGGGGCTGTGAACACCGGGGAGCTGTTTTTT. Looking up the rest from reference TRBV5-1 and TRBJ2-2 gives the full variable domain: KAGVTQTPRYLIKTRGQQVTLSCSPISGHRSVSWYQQTPGQGLQFLFEYFSETQRNKGNFPGRFSGRQFSNSRSEMNVSTLELGDSALYLCASSPGLAGAVNTGELFFGEGSRLTVL.

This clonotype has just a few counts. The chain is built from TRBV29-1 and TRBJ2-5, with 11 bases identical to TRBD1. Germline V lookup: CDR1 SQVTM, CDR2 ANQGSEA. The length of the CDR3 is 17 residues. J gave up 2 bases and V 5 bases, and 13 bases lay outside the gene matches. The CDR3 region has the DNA TGCAGCGTTATCCGCCGGGACAGGGGGGAAACACAAGAGACCCAGTACTTC. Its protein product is CSVIRRDRGETQETQYF.

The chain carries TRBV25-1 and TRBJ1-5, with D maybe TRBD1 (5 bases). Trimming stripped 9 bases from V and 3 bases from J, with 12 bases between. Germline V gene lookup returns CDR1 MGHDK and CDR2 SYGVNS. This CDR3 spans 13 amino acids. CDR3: CARNRKNNQPQHF. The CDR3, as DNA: TGTGCCAGAAACAGGAAAAACAATCAGCCCCAGCATTTT.